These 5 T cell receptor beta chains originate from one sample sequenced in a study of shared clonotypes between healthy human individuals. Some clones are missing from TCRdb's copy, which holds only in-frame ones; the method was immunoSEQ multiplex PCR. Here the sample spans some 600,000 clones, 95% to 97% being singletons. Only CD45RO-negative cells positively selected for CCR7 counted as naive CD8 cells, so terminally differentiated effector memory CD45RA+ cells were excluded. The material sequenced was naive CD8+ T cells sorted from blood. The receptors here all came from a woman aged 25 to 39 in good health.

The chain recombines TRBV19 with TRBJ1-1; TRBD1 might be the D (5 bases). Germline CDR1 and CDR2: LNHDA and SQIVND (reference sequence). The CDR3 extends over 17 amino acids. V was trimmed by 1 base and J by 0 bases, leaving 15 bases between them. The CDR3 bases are TGTGCCAGTAGTATAGGGGGACGGCAGGAAATGAACACTGAAGCTTTCTTT. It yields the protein CASSIGGRQEMNTEAFF.

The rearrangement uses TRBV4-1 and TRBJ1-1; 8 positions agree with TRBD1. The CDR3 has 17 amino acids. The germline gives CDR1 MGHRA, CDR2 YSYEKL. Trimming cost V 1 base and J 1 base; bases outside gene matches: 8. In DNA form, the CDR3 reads TGCGCCAGCAGCCAAGCCCCGGGGACAGGTTGGAACACTGAAGCTTTCTTT. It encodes CASSQAPGTGWNTEAFF.

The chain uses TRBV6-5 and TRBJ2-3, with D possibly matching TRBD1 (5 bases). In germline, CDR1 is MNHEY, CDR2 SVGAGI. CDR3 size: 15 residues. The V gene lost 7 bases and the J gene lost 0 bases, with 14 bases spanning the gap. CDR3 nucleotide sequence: TGTGCCAGCAATCCCTCAGGGTCTAGCACAGATACGCAGTATTTT. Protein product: CASNPSGSSTDTQYF.

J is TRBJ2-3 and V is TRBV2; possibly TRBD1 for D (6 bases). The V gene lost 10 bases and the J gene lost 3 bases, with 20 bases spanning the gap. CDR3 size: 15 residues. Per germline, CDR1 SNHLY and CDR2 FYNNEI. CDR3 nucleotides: TGTGCCAACACAGGGTCACTTGAACCAACAGATACGCAGTATTTT. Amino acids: CANTGSLEPTDTQYF.

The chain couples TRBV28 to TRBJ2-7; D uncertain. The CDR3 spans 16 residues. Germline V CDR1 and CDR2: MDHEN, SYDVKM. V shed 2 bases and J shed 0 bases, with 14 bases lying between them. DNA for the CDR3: TGTGCCAGCAGTTTACTGCCGGGCCAGAACTCCTACGAGCAGTACTTC. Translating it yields CASSLLPGQNSYEQYF.